This note documents a single T cell receptor (beta chain) sequence. Antigen unknown. V lost 3 bases and J lost 1, with 7 bases in between. CDR3 size: 13 residues. Germline values: CDR1 SGDLS, CDR2 YYNGEE. The method was immunoSEQ multiplex PCR; TCRdb's version includes in-frame clones alone and lacks a portion of them. The sample records about 64,000 clones, 95% to 98% being singletons. This record belongs to a study of Tregs in tolerant kidney transplant recipients. Overall study context: The nonmyeloablative bone marrow transplants came from related graft donors, with transient mixed chimerism.

CD4+CD25+CD127- Tregs, CD4+CD25- non-Tregs, CD4 and CD8 cells were sorted. Regarding the study as a whole: The most relevant donor-specific Treg TCRbeta repertoire apparently came from expansion with activated donor B cells.

The sequenced sample was Tregs from blood, obtained before the transplant. This sequence was found in a human donor who received a combined kidney and bone marrow transplant. This chain joins TRBV9 and TRBJ1-1; no reliable D call. In DNA, the CDR3 is TGTGCCAGCAGCGCGGACTGGAACACTGAAGCTTTCTTT. It yields the protein CASSADWNTEAFF.